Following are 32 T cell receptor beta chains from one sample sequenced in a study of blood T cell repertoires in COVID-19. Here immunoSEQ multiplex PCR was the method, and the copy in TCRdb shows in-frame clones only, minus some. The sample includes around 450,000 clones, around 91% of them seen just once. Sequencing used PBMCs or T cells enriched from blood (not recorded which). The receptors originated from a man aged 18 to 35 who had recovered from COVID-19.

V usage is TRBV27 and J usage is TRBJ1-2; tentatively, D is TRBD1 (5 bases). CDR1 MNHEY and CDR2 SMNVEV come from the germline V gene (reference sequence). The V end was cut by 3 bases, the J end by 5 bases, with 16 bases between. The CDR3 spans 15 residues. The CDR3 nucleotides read TGTGCCAGCAGTTTTTCCCTGACAGCCCCTTATGGCTACACCTTC. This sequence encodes CASSFSLTAPYGYTF.

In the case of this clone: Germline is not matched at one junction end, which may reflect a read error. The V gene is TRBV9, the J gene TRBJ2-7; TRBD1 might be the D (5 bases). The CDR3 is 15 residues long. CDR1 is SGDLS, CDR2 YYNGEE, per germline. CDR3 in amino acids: CASNVAPTASYEQYF. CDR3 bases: TGTGCCAGCAACGTAGCACCGACAGCTTCCTACGAGCAGTACTTC.

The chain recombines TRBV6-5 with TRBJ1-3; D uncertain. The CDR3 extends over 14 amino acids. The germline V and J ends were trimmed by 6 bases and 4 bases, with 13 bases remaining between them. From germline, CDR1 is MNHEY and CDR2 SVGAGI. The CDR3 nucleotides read TGTGCCAGCAGACCCCACGAGGCCGGAAACACCATATATTTT. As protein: CASRPHEAGNTIYF.

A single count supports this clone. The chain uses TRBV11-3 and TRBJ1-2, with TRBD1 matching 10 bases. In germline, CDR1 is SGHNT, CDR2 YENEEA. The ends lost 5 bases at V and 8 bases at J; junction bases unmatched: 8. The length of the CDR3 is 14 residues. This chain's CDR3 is CASSPGTGVMGYTF. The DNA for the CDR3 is TGTGCCAGCAGCCCGGGGACAGGGGTTATGGGCTACACCTTC. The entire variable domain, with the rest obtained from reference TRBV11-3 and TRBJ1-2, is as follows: EAGVVQSPRYKIIEKKQPVAFWCNPISGHNTLYWYLQNLGQGPELLIRYENEEAVDDSQLPKDRFSAERLKGVDSTLKIQPAELGDSAVYLCASSPGTGVMGYTFGSGTRLTVV.

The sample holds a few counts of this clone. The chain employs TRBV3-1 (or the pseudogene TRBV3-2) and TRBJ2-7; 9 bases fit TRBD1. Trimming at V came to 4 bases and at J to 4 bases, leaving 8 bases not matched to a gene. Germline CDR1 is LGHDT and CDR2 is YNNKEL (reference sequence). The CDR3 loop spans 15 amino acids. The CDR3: CASSPRTGEAYEQYF. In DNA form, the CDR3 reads TGTGCCAGCAGCCCGCGGACAGGGGAGGCGTACGAGCAGTACTTC.

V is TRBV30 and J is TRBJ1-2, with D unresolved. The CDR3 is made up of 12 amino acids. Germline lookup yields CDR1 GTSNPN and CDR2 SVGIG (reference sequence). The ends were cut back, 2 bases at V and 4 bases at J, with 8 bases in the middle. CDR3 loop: CAWSSGGYGYTF. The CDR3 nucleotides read TGTGCCTGGAGTAGCGGAGGCTATGGCTACACCTTC.

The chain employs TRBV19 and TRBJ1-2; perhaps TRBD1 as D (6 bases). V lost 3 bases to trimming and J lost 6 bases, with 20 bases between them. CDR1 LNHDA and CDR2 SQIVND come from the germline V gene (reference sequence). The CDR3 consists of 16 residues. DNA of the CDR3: TGTGCCAGTAGTATTCAGTCTTCGCGGGGGCTGGATGGCTACACCTTC. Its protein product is CASSIQSSRGLDGYTF.

CDR3 sequence (DNA): TGCGCCAGCAGCGCCGGACAGTATCGGAACACTGAAGCTTTCTTT. Amino acid sequence: CASSAGQYRNTEAFF. The chain couples TRBV5-1 to TRBJ1-1, with D possibly being TRBD1 (6 bases). From germline, CDR1 is SGHRS and CDR2 YFSETQ. V was shortened by 4 bases and J by 1 base, with 14 bases between the two germline ends. The CDR3 extends over 15 amino acids.

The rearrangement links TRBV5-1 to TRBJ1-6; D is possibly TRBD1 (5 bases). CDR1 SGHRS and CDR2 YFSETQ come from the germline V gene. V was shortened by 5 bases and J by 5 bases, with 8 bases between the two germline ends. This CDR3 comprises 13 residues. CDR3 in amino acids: CASRRGDNSPLHF. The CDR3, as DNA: TGCGCCAGCAGACGGGGGGATAATTCACCCCTCCACTTT.

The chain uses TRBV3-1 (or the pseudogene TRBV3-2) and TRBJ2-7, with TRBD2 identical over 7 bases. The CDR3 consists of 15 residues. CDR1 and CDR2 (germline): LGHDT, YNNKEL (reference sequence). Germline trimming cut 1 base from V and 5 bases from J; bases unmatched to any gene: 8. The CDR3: CASSQGRGYSHEQYF. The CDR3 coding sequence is TGTGCCAGCAGCCAAGGGCGGGGGTATAGCCACGAGCAGTACTTC.

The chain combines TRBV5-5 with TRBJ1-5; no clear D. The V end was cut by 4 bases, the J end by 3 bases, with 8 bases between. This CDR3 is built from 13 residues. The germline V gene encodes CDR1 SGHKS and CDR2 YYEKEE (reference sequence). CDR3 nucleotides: TGTGCCAGCAGCATTTCCGTCAATCAGCCCCAGCATTTT. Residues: CASSISVNQPQHF. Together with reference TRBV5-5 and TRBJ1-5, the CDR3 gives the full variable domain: DAGVTQSPTHLIKTRGQQVTLRCSPISGHKSVSWYQQVLGQGPQFIFQYYEKEERGRGNFPDRFSARQFPNYSSELNVNALLLGDSALYLCASSISVNQPQHFGDGTRLSIL.

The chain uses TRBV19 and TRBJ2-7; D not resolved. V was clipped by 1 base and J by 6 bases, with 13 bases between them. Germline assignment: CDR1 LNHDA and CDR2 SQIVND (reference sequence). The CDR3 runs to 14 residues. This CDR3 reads CASSIVHDGFEQYF. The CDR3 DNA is TGTGCCAGTAGTATAGTTCACGATGGCTTCGAGCAGTACTTC.

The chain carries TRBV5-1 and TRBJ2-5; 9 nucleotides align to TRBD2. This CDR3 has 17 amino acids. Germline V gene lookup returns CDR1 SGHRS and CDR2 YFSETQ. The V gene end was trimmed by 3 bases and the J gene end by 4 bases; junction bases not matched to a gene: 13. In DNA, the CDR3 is TGCGCCAGCAGCTCCGCCTCGGGCGGGAGGGCCGGAGAGACCCAGTACTTC. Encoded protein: CASSSASGGRAGETQYF.

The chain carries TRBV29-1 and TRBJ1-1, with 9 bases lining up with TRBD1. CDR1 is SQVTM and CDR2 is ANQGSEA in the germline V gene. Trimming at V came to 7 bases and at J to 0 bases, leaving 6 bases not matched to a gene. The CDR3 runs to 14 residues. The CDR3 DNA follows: TGCAGCGCCCTGGACAGGGGAATGAACACTGAAGCTTTCTTT. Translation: CSALDRGMNTEAFF.

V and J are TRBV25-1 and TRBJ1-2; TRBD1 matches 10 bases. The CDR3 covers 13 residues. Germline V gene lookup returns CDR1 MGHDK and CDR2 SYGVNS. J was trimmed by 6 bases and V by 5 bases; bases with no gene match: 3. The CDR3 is CASSIGTGDGYTF. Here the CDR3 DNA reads TGTGCCAGCAGTATCGGGACAGGGGATGGCTACACCTTC.

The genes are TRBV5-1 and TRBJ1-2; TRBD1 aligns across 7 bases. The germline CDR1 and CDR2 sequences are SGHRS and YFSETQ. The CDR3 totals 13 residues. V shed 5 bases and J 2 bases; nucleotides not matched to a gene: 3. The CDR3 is CASSEGANYGYTF. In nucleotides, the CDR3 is TGCGCCAGCAGTGAGGGGGCGAACTATGGCTACACCTTC.

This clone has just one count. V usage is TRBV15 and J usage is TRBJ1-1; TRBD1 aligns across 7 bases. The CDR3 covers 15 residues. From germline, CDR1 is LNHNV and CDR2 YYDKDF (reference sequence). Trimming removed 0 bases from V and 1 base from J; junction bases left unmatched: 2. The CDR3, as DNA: TGTGCCACCAGCAGAGAGTACAGGGGGAACACTGAAGCTTTCTTT. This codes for CATSREYRGNTEAFF.

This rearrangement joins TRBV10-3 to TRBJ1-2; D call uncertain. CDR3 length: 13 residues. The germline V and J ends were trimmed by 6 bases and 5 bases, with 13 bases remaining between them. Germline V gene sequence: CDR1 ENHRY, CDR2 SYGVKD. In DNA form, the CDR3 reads TGTGCCATCAGCCCTACAGATAATTATGGCTACACCTTC. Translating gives CAISPTDNYGYTF.

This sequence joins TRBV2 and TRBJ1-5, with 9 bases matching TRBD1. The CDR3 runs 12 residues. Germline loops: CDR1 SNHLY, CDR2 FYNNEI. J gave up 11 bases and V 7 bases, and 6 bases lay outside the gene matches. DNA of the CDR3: TGTGCCAGCAAAGACAGGGGGTTGTCCCAGCATTTT. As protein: CASKDRGLSQHF.

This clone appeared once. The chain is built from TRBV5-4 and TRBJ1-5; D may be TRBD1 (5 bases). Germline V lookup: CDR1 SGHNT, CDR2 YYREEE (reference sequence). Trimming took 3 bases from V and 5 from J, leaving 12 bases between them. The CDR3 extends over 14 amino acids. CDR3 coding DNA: TGTGCCAGCAGCTGGGGGGGGACCGATCAGCCCCAGCATTTT. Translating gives CASSWGGTDQPQHF.

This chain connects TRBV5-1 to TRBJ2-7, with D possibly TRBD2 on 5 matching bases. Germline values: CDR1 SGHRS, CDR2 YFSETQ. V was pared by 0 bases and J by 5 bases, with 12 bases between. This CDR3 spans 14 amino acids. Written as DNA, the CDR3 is TGCGCCAGCAGCTTGGGGGGAGATGTGAACGAGCAGTACTTC. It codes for CASSLGGDVNEQYF. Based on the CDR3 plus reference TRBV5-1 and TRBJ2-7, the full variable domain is KAGVTQTPRYLIKTRGQQVTLSCSPISGHRSVSWYQQTPGQGLQFLFEYFSETQRNKGNFPGRFSGRQFSNSRSEMNVSTLELGDSALYLCASSLGGDVNEQYFGPGTRLTVT.

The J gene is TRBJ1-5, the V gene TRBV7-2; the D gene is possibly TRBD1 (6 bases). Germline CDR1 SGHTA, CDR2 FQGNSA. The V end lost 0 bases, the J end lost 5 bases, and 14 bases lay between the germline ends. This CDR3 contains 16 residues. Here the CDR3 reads CASSLATGWDDQPQHF. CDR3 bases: TGTGCCAGCAGCTTAGCTACAGGGTGGGATGATCAGCCCCAGCATTTT.

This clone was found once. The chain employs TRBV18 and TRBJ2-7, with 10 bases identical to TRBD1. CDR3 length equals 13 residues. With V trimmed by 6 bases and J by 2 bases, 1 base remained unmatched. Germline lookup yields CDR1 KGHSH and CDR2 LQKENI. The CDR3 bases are TGTGCCAGCTCCGGGACAGGGGCCTACGAGCAGTACTTC. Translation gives CASSGTGAYEQYF.

The CDR3 region has the DNA TGTGCCAGCAGTCCGGGACAGGGGAGGGAGACCCAGTACTTC. This sequence encodes CASSPGQGRETQYF. The J gene is TRBJ2-5, the V gene TRBV6-5, with TRBD1 identical over 10 bases. V lost 5 bases to trimming and J lost 5 bases; unmatched junction nucleotides: 5. The length of the CDR3 is 14 residues. Germline V CDR1 and CDR2: MNHEY, SVGAGI.

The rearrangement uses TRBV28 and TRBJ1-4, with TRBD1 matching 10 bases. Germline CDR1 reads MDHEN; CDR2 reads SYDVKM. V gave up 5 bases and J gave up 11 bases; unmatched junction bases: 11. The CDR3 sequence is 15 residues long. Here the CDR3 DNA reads TGTGCCAGCAGTCCCCAGACAGGGGGCGAACTGAAACTGTTTTTT. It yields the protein CASSPQTGGELKLFF.

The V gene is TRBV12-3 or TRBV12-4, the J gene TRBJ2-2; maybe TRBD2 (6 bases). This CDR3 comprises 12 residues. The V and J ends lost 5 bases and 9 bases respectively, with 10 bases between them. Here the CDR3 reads CASSPAGRELFF. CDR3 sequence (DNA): TGTGCCAGCAGTCCTGCGGGGCGGGAGCTGTTTTTT.

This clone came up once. For the CDR3, the DNA is TGTGCCAGCAGTGCCTGGACAGGGAGAGACGAGCAGTACTTC. The encoded protein is CASSAWTGRDEQYF. V and J are TRBV2 and TRBJ2-7, with TRBD1 identical over 8 bases. CDR3 size: 14 residues. Germline CDR1 reads SNHLY; CDR2 reads FYNNEI. Trimming removed 4 bases from V and 5 bases from J; junction bases left unmatched: 7. The complete variable domain, with remaining parts taken from reference TRBV2 and TRBJ2-7, reads EPEVTQTPSHQVTQMGQEVILRCVPISNHLYFYWYRQILGQKVEFLVSFYNNEISEKSEIFDDQFSVERPDGSNFTLKIRSTKLEDSAMYFCASSAWTGRDEQYFGPGTRLTVT.

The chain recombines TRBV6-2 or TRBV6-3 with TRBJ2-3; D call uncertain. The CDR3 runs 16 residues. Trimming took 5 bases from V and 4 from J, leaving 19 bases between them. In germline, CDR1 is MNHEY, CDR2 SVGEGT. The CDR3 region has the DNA TGTGCCAGCAGTAATCTCCCAATTGACCGGGCAGATACGCAGTATTTT. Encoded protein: CASSNLPIDRADTQYF.

CDR3 DNA: TGTGCCAGCGGGGGGGGGCTTAGGGAGACCCAGTACTTC. Protein product: CASGGGLRETQYF. V and J are TRBV2 and TRBJ2-5, with D possibly TRBD2 on 7 matching bases. The V gene's germline CDR1 is SNHLY and CDR2 FYNNEI. The CDR3 consists of 13 residues. Trimming stripped 8 bases from V and 5 bases from J, with 15 bases between.

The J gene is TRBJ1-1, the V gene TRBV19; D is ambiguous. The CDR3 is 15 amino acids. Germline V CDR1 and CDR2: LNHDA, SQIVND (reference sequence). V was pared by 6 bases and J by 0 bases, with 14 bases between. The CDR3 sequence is CASSQTYRMNTEAFF. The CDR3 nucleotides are TGTGCCAGTAGCCAAACCTACCGAATGAACACTGAAGCTTTCTTT.

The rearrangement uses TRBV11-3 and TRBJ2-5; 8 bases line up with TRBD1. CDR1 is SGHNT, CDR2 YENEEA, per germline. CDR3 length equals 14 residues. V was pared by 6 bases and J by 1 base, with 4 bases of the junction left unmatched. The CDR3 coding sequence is TGTGCCAGCAGAGAACAGGGGGGCCAAGAGACCCAGTACTTC. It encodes CASREQGGQETQYF.

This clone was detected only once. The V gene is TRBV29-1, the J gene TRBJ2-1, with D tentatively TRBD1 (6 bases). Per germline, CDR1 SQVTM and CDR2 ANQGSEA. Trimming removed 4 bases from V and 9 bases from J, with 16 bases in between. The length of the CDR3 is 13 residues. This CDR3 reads CSVALRQVPEQFF. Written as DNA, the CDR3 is TGCAGCGTTGCCCTAAGACAGGTTCCTGAGCAGTTCTTC.